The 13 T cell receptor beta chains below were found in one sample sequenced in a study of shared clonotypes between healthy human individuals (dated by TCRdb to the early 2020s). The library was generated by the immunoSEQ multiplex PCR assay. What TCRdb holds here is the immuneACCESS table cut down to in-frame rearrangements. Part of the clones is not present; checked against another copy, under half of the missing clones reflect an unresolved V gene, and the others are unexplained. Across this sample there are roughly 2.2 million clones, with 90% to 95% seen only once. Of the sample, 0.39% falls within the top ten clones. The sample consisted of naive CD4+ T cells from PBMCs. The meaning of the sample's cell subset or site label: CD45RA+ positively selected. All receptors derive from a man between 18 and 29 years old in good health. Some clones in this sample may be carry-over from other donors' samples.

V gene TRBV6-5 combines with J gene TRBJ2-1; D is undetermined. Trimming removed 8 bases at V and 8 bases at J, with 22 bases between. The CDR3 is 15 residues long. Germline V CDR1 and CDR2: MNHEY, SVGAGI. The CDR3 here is CASRFSWSRVDEQFF. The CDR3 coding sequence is TGTGCCAGCCGCTTCTCATGGTCCCGAGTCGATGAGCAGTTCTTC.

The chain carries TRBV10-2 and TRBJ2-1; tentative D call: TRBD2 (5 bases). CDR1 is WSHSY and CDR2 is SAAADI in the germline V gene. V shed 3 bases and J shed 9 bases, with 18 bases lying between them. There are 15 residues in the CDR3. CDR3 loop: CASSDPGSLFSEQFF. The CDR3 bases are TGCGCCAGCAGTGATCCGGGATCACTTTTCAGTGAGCAGTTCTTC.

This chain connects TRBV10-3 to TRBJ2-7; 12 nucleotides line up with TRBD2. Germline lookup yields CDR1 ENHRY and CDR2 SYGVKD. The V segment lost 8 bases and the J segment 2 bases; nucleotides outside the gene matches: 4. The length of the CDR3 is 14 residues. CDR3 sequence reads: CAIRTSGAAYEQYF. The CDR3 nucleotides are TGTGCCATCCGGACTAGCGGGGCCGCCTACGAGCAGTACTTC.

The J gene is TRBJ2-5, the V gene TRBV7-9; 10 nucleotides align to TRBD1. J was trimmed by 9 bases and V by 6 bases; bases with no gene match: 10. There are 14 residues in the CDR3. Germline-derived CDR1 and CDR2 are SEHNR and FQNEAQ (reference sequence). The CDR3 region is CASSPGTGARAQYF. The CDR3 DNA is TGTGCCAGCAGTCCCGGGACAGGGGCTCGGGCCCAGTACTTC. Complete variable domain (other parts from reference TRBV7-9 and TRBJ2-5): DTGVSQNPRHKITKRGQNVTFRCDPISEHNRLYWYRQTLGQGPEFLTYFQNEAQLEKSRLLSDRFSAERPKGSFSTLEIQRTEQGDSAMYLCASSPGTGARAQYFGPGTRLLVL.

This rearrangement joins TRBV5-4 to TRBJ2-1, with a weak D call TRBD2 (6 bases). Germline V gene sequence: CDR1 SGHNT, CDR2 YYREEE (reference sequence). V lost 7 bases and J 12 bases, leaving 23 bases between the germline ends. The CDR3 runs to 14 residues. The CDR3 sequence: CASSRGGGLGGQFF. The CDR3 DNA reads TGTGCCAGCTCCCGAGGCGGAGGACTGGGGGGGCAGTTCTTC.

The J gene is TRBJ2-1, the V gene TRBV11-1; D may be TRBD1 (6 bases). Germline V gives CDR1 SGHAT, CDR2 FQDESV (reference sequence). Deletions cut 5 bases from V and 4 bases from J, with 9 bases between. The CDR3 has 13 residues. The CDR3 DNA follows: TGTGCCAGCAGCCTAGGACAGTACAATGAGCAGTTCTTC. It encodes CASSLGQYNEQFF.

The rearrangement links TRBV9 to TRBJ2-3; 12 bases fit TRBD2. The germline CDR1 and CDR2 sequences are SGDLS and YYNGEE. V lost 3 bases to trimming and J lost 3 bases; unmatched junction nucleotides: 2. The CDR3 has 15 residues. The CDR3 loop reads CASSATSGRTDTQYF. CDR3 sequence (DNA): TGTGCCAGCAGCGCGACTAGCGGGAGAACAGATACGCAGTATTTT.

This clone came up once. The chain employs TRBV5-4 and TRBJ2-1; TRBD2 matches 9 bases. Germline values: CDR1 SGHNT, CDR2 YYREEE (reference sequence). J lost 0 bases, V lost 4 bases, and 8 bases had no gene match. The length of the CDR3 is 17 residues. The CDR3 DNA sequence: TGTGCCAGCAGCCGCGGGGGGGGACGGAGCTCCTACAATGAGCAGTTCTTC. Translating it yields CASSRGGGRSSYNEQFF.

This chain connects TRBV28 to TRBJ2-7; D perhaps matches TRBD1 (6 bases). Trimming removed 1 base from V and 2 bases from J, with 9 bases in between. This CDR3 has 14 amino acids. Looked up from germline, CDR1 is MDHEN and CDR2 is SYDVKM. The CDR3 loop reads CASSLLWGPYEQYF. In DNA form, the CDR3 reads TGTGCCAGCAGTTTATTGTGGGGGCCCTACGAGCAGTACTTC.

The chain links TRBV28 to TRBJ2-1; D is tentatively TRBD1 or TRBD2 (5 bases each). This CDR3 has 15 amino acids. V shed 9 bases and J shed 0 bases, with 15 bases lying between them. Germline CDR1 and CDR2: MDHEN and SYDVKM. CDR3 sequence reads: CASYGAPGSYNEQFF. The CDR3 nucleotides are TGTGCCAGTTACGGGGCACCGGGCTCCTACAATGAGCAGTTCTTC.

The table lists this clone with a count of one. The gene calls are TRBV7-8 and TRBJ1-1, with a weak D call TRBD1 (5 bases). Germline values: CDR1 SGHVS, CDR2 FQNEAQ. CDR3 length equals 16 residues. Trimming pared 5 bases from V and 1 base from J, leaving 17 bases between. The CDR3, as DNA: TGTGCCAGCAGCCCGCCTGGGGGAGGGCCGAACACTGAAGCTTTCTTT. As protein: CASSPPGGGPNTEAFF.

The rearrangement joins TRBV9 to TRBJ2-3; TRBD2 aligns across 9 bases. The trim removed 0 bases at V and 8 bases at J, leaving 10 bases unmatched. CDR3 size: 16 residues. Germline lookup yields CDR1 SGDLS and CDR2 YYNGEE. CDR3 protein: CASSVALASGDFTQYF. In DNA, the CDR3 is TGTGCCAGCAGCGTAGCTCTCGCTAGCGGGGATTTTACGCAGTATTTT.

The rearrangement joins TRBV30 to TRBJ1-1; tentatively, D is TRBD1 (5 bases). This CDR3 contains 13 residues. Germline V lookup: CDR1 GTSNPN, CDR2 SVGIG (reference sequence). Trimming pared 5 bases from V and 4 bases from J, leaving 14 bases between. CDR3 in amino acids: CAWGGRGRTEAFF. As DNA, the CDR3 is TGTGCCTGGGGGGGAAGGGGTCGCACTGAAGCTTTCTTT.